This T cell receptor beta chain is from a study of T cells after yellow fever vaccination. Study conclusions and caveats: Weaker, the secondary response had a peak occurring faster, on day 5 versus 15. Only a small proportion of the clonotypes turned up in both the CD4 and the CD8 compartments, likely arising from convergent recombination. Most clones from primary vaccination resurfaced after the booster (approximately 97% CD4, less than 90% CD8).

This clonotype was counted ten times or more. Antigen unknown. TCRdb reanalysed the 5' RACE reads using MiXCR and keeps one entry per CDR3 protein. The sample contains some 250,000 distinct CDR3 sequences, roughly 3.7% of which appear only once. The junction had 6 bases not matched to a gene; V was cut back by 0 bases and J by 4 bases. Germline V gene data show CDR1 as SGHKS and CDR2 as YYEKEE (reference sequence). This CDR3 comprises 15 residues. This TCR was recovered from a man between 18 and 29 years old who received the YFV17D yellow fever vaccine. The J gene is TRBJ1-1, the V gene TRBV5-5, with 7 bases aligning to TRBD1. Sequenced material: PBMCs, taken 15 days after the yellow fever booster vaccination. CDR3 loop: CASSLAHRGSTEAFF. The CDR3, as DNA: TGTGCCAGCAGCTTGGCCCACAGGGGCAGCACTGAAGCTTTCTTT. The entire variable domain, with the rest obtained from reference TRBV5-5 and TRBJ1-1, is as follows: DAGVTQSPTHLIKTRGQQVTLRCSPISGHKSVSWYQQVLGQGPQFIFQYYEKEERGRGNFPDRFSARQFPNYSSELNVNALLLGDSALYLCASSLAHRGSTEAFFGQGTRLTVV.